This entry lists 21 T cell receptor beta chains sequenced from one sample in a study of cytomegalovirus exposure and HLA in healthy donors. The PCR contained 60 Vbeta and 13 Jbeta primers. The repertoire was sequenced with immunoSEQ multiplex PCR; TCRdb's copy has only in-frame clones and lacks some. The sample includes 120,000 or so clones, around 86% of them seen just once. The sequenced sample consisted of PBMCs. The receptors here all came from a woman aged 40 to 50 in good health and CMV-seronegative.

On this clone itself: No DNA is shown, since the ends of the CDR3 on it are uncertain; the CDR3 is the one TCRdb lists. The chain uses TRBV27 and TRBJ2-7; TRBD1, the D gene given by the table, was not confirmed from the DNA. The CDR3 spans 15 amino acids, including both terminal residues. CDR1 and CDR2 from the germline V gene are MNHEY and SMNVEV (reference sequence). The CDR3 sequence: CASSSSKTGDYEQYF.

This chain's CDR3 is CAWRTGGSNQPQHF. The CDR3 DNA follows: TGTGCCTGGAGAACGGGAGGTAGCAATCAGCCCCAGCATTTT. The gene calls are TRBV30 and TRBJ1-5, with D hard to call. Germline V lookup: CDR1 GTSNPN, CDR2 SVGIG (reference sequence). Trimming left V 3 bases short and J 0 bases short, with 9 bases between. The CDR3 is 14 amino acids.

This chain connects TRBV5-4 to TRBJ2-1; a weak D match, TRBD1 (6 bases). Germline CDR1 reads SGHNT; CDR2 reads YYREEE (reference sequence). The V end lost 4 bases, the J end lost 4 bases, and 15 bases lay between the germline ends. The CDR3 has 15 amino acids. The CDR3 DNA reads TGTGCCAGCAGCACGAACAGGGCGCCTTACAATGAGCAGTTCTTC. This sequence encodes CASSTNRAPYNEQFF.

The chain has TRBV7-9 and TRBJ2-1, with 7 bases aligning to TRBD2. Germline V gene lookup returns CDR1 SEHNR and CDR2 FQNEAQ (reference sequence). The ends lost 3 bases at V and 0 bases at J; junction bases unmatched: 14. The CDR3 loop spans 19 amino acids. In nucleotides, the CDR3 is TGTGCCAGCAGCTTTTGGAAGTCGAGGGAGGGAGGCTCCTACAATGAGCAGTTCTTC. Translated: CASSFWKSREGGSYNEQFF.

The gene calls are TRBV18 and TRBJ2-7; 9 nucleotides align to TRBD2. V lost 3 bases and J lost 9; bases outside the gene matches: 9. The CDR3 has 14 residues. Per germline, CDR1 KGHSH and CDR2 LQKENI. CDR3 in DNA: TGTGCCAGCTCACCTAGCGGGGGCCCCCTCGCGCAGTACTTC. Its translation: CASSPSGGPLAQYF.

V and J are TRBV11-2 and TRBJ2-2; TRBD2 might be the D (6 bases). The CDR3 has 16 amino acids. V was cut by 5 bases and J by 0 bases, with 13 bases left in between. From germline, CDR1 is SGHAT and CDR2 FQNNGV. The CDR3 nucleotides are TGTGCCAGCAGCCCAACTAGCACCGCGAACACCGGGGAGCTGTTTTTT. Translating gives CASSPTSTANTGELFF. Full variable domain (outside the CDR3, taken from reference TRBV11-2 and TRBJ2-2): EAGVAQSPRYKIIEKRQSVAFWCNPISGHATLYWYQQILGQGPKLLIQFQNNGVVDDSQLPKDRFSAERLKGVDSTLKIQPAKLEDSAVYLCASSPTSTANTGELFFGEGSRLTVL.

In DNA form, the CDR3 reads TGTGCCAGCAGCCAACTTCTTAAAGCCGGGACAAGGTTTATGAACACTGAAGCTTTCTTT. Protein sequence: CASSQLLKAGTRFMNTEAFF. The J gene is TRBJ1-1, the V gene TRBV14; tentative D call: TRBD1 (6 bases). V gave up 2 bases and J gave up 0 bases, with 25 bases separating them. The CDR3 length is 20 residues. The germline V gene has CDR1 SGHDN and CDR2 FVKESK.

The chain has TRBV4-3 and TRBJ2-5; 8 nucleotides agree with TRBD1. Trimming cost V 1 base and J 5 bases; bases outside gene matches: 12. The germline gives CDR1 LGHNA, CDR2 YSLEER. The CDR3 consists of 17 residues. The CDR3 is CASSQVTGVSGGETQYF. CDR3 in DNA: TGCGCCAGCAGCCAAGTGACAGGGGTCTCAGGTGGGGAGACCCAGTACTTC.

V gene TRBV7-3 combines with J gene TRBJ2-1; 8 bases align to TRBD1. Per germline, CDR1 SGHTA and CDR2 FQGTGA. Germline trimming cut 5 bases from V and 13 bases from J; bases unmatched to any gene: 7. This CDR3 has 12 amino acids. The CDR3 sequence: CASSPTGGSQFF. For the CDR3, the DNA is TGTGCCAGCAGCCCAACAGGGGGGAGCCAGTTCTTC.

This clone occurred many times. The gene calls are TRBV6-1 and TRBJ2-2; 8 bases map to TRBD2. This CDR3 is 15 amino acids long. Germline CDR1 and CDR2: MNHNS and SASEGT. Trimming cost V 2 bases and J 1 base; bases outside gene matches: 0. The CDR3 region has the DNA TGTGCCAGCAGTGAACTAGCGGGGAACACCGGGGAGCTGTTTTTT. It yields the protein CASSELAGNTGELFF.

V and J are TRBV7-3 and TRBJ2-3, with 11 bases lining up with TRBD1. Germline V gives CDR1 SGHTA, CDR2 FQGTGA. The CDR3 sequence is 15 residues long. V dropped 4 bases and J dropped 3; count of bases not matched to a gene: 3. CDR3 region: CASSSDRGLTDTQYF. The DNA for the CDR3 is TGTGCCAGCAGCTCGGACAGGGGGCTAACAGATACGCAGTATTTT. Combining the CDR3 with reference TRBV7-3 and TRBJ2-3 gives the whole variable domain GAGVSQTPSNKVTEKGKYVELRCDPISGHTALYWYRQSLGQGPEFLIYFQGTGAADDSGLPNDRFFAVRPEGSVSTLKIQRTERGDSAVYLCASSSDRGLTDTQYFGPGTRLTVL.

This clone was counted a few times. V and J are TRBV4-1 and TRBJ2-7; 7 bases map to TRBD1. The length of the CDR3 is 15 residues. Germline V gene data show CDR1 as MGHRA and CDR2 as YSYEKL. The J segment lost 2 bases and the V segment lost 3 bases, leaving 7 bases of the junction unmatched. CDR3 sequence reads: CASSQGPGTAYEQYF. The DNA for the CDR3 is TGCGCCAGCAGCCAGGGACCCGGGACAGCCTACGAGCAGTACTTC.

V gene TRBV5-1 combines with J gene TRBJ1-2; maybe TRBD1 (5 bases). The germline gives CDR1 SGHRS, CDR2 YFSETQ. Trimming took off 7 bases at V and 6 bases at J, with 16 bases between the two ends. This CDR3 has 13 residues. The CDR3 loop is CASRRGGDHGYTF. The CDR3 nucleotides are TGCGCCAGCCGTCGTGGAGGGGATCATGGCTACACCTTC.

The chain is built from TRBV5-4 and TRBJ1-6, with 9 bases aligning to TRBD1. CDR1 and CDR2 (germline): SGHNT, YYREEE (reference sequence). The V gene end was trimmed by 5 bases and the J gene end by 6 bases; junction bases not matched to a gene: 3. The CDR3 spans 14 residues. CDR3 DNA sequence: TGTGCCAGCAGGCCGACAGGGGGTAATTCACCCCTCCACTTT. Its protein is CASRPTGGNSPLHF.

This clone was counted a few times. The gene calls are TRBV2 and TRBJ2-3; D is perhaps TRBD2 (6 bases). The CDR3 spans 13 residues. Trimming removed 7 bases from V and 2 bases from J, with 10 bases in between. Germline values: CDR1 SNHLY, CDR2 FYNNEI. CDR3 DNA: TGTGCCAGCAATCCGGGAGCCACAGATACGCAGTATTTT. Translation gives CASNPGATDTQYF.

CDR3 DNA: TGTGCCAGCAGCGTCACAGGGGGGCATGAAAAACTGTTTTTT. This gives the protein CASSVTGGHEKLFF. The chain couples TRBV9 to TRBJ1-4, with TRBD1 matching 8 bases. This CDR3 has 14 amino acids. Germline loops: CDR1 SGDLS, CDR2 YYNGEE. Trimming at V came to 2 bases and at J to 6 bases, leaving 3 bases not matched to a gene.

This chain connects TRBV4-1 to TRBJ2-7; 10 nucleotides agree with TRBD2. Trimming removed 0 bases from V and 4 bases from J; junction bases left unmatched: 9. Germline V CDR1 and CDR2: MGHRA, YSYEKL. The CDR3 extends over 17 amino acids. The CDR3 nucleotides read TGCGCCAGCAGCCAAGATCGGCTAGCGGGAGTAGGGTACGAGCAGTACTTC. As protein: CASSQDRLAGVGYEQYF.

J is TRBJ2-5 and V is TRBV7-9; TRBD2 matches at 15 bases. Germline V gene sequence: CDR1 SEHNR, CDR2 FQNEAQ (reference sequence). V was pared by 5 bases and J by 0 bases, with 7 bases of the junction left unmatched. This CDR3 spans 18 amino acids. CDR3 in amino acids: CASSRSGLAGGYQETQYF. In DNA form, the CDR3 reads TGTGCCAGCAGCCGATCCGGACTAGCGGGAGGGTACCAAGAGACCCAGTACTTC. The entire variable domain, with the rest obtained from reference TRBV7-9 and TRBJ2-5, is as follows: DTGVSQNPRHKITKRGQNVTFRCDPISEHNRLYWYRQTLGQGPEFLTYFQNEAQLEKSRLLSDRFSAERPKGSFSTLEIQRTEQGDSAMYLCASSRSGLAGGYQETQYFGPGTRLLVL.

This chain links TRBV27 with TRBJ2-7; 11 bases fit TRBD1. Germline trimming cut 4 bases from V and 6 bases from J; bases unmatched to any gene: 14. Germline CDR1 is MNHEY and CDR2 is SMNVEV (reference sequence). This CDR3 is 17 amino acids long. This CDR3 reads CASSSAARTGGGSEQYF. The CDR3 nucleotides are TGTGCCAGCAGTTCGGCGGCCCGGACAGGGGGCGGGAGCGAGCAGTACTTC.

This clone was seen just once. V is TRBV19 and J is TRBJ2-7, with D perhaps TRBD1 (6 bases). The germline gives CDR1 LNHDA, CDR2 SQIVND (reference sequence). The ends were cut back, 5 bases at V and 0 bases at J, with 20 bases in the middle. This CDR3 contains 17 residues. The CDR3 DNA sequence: TGTGCCAGTAGTCCGGGCCGAGGACAGTCAAGCTCCTACGAGCAGTACTTC. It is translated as CASSPGRGQSSSYEQYF.

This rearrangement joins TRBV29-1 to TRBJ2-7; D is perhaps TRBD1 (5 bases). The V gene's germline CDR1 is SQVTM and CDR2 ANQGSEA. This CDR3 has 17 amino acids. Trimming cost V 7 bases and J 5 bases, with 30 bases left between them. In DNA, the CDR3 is TGCAGCGCTGGGGCCGTTACAGGTCTATGGAATCTTGACGAGCAGTACTTC. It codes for CSAGAVTGLWNLDEQYF.